The rows below give T cell receptor beta chains drawn from one sample of a study of T cells in localized non-small cell lung cancer. Generated by immunoSEQ multiplex PCR, the TCRdb table keeps only in-frame clones and is missing some. This table holds tens of thousands of clones, approximately 87% found once. The material was peripheral blood, obtained before any cancer treatment. These receptors were taken from a woman between 40 and 69 years old with stage I lung adenocarcinoma. The CDR3 runs from the conserved cysteine through the conserved F or W. The order of the fields is V gene, clone size, J gene, D gene, CDR3 protein, CDR3 DNA. The D gene is left open where the match is weak. Clone size is shown for a subset of rows, as once, few, many or a class of expanded clone.

TRBV6-5	-	TRBJ2-5	TRBD2	CASTLSGGEETQYF	TGTGCCAGCACCCTCAGCGGGGGGGAAGAGACCCAGTACTTC
TRBV5-1	-	TRBJ2-5	TRBD2	CASSFRGREASGGPSGTQYF	TGCGCCAGCAGCTTTAGGGGCCGGGAGGCTAGCGGGGGCCCGTCCGGGACCCAGTACTTC
TRBV7-3	-	TRBJ2-1	-	CASSPQGGSYNEQFF	TGTGCCAGCAGCCCCCAGGGAGGCTCCTACAATGAGCAGTTCTTC
TRBV12-5	-	TRBJ1-5	TRBD1	CASGPGQGNQPQHF	TGTGCTAGTGGCCCGGGACAGGGAAATCAGCCCCAGCATTTT
TRBV6-5	-	TRBJ1-2	-	CASSYSNLGGGGYTF	TGTGCCAGCAGTTACTCGAATCTTGGGGGCGGTGGCTACACCTTC
TRBV19	-	TRBJ2-7	-	CASSTIPATEQYF	TGTGCCAGTAGTACGATTCCCGCAACGGAGCAGTACTTC
TRBV30	-	TRBJ1-5	-	CAWSVGGNQPQHF	TGTGCCTGGAGTGTAGGGGGGAATCAGCCCCAGCATTTT
TRBV6-5	-	TRBJ1-2	-	CASSYGGLGYGYTF	TGTGCCAGCAGTTACGGGGGGCTCGGCTATGGCTACACCTTC
TRBV21-1	-	TRBJ1-5	-	CASSIAGQRNSDQPQHF	TGTGCCAGCAGCATAGCGGGACAGAGAAATTCTGATCAGCCCCAGCATTTT
TRBV30	-	TRBJ2-4	-	CAWTRPGGQDIQYF	TGTGCCTGGACCCGTCCGGGGGGCCAGGACATTCAGTACTTC
TRBV5-1	-	TRBJ1-6	-	CASSFLGSSYNSPLHF	TGCGCCAGCAGCTTTCTGGGGAGCTCCTATAATTCACCCCTCCACTTT
TRBV5-4	-	TRBJ2-1	TRBD2	CASSRTGGHNEQFF	TGTGCCAGCAGCCGGACGGGGGGGCACAATGAGCAGTTCTTC
TRBV6-5	-	TRBJ2-5	TRBD1	CASSSRGKETQYF	TGTGCCAGCTCAAGCAGGGGGAAAGAGACCCAGTACTTC
TRBV11-3	few	TRBJ2-7	-	CASSLLTGSSYEQYF	TGTGCCAGCAGCTTATTGACGGGGTCCAGCTACGAGCAGTACTTC
TRBV7-2	-	TRBJ1-1	TRBD1	CASSYNRGEAFF	TGTGCCAGCAGCTATAACAGGGGTGAGGCTTTCTTT
TRBV7-8	few	TRBJ2-7	-	CASRLGQGPSYEQYF	TGTGCCAGCAGGCTCGGGCAGGGGCCATCCTACGAGCAGTACTTC
TRBV28	-	TRBJ1-5	-	CASSLLGNQPQHF	TGTGCCAGCAGTTTATTGGGCAATCAGCCCCAGCATTTT
TRBV18	-	TRBJ2-1	-	CASSPQGTEQFF	TGTGCCAGCTCACCCCAGGGGACTGAGCAGTTCTTC
TRBV6-1	-	TRBJ2-7	-	CASSEGGTGYEQYF	TGTGCCAGCAGTGAAGGAGGGACGGGGTACGAGCAGTACTTC
TRBV6-4	few	TRBJ2-3	TRBD2	CASSASGGAADTQYF	TGTGCCAGCAGTGCGAGCGGGGGGGCGGCAGATACGCAGTATTTT
TRBV28	-	TRBJ1-2	TRBD1	CASSLERQGPNTYGYTF	TGTGCCAGCAGCCTGGAAAGACAGGGGCCGAACACCTATGGCTACACCTTC
TRBV9	-	TRBJ1-3	TRBD1	CASSVTGSGNTIYF	TGTGCCAGCAGCGTGACAGGGTCTGGAAACACCATATATTTT
TRBV11-2	-	TRBJ2-5	-	CASGSTGKEEETQYF	TGTGCCAGCGGATCAACAGGGAAGGAGGAAGAGACCCAGTACTTC
TRBV14	-	TRBJ2-3	-	CASSQYGVSDTQYF	TGTGCCAGCAGCCAATATGGGGTGTCGGATACGCAGTATTTT
TRBV5-1	-	TRBJ2-7	TRBD1	CASSFLGQVTYEQYF	TGCGCCAGCAGCTTCCTCGGACAGGTGACCTACGAGCAGTACTTC
TRBV19	-	TRBJ2-2	-	CASSIVGTFTGELFF	TGTGCCAGTAGTATAGTAGGAACCTTCACCGGGGAGCTGTTTTTT
TRBV11-1	-	TRBJ1-3	-	CASSSWTGSSSGNTIYF	TGTGCCAGCAGCTCCTGGACTGGAAGTTCCTCTGGAAACACCATATATTTT
TRBV9	-	TRBJ1-2	-	CASSVVRLYNYGYTF	TGTGCCAGCAGCGTAGTTCGCCTCTATAACTATGGCTACACCTTC
TRBV11-2	-	TRBJ1-2	-	CASSLDPRFYGYTF	TGTGCCAGCAGCTTAGATCCAAGATTCTATGGCTACACCTTC
TRBV13	-	TRBJ2-3	-	CASKLGVTDTQYF	TGTGCCAGCAAGCTGGGGGTCACAGATACGCAGTATTTT
TRBV28	-	TRBJ1-2	-	CASSSPGGDYGYTF	TGTGCCAGCAGTTCCCCGGGGGGCGACTATGGCTACACCTTC
TRBV7-3	-	TRBJ2-2	TRBD1	CASSLTSDRAAGELFF	TGTGCCAGCAGCTTAACATCCGACAGGGCGGCCGGGGAGCTGTTTTTT
TRBV5-4	-	TRBJ1-5	TRBD1	CASSKDRANQPQHF	TGTGCCAGCAGCAAAGACAGGGCCAATCAGCCCCAGCATTTT
TRBV19	-	TRBJ2-2	-	CASSIGRDTGELFF	TGTGCCAGTAGTATCGGAAGGGACACCGGGGAGCTGTTTTTT
TRBV5-6	-	TRBJ2-7	-	CASSPVAGYRDYEQYF	TGTGCCAGCAGCCCAGTCGCGGGATATCGCGACTACGAGCAGTACTTC
TRBV2	-	TRBJ2-3	-	CASRARTGSSTDTQYF	TGTGCCAGCAGGGCAAGGACGGGATCTAGCACAGATACGCAGTATTTT
TRBV18	-	TRBJ1-1	-	CASSPRVNTEAFF	TGTGCCAGCTCACCACGGGTAAACACTGAAGCTTTCTTT
TRBV20-1	once	TRBJ2-7	-	CSARTHEQYF	TGCAGTGCTAGAACCCACGAGCAGTACTTC
TRBV5-1	once	TRBJ2-7	TRBD1	CASSHRQGGVNLYEQYF	TGCGCCAGCAGCCACCGACAGGGGGGGGTTAATCTCTACGAGCAGTACTTC
TRBV29-1	-	TRBJ2-7	TRBD1	CSVEDRKETGGYEQYF	TGCAGCGTTGAAGATAGGAAGGAGACAGGGGGCTACGAGCAGTACTTC
TRBV6-1	-	TRBJ2-7	TRBD1	CASSSAGTGAYEQYF	TGTGCCAGCAGTTCAGCCGGGACAGGGGCCTACGAGCAGTACTTC
TRBV4-2	-	TRBJ2-3	TRBD2	CASSQDPAGANTDTQYF	TGTGCCAGCAGCCAAGATCCAGCGGGGGCTAACACAGATACGCAGTATTTT
TRBV2	-	TRBJ2-3	TRBD1	CASARQGITDTQYF	TGTGCCAGCGCCAGACAGGGCATCACAGATACGCAGTATTTT
TRBV5-1	-	TRBJ2-7	TRBD1	CASSLEHGQGQYF	TGCGCCAGCAGCTTGGAGCATGGACAGGGACAGTACTTC
TRBV15	-	TRBJ1-5	TRBD1	CATSRVTIRGYGQPQHF	TGTGCCACCAGCAGAGTAACTATCAGGGGGTACGGCCAGCCCCAGCATTTT
TRBV4-3	-	TRBJ1-2	-	CASSHETVSYGYTF	TGCGCCAGCAGCCATGAGACAGTTTCATATGGCTACACCTTC